This T cell receptor beta chain emerged from a study of T cells in pancreatic ductal adenocarcinoma. The repertoire was sequenced with immunoSEQ multiplex PCR; TCRdb's copy has only in-frame clones and lacks some. The sample shows 8,500 to 9,500 clones, around 66% of them seen only once. Study findings and constraints: Blood had more productive templates and around 8.6-fold more unique clonotypes than tumor. Mean clonality was roughly 0.11 in tumors and 0.07 to 0.075 in blood, not significantly different. Comparisons of tumor and blood clonality may show falsely lower tumor diversity.

This clone appeared a few times. Its target is not known. The selected patients with pancreatic ductal adenocarcinoma had surgery but no neoadjuvant therapy. The source is a human donor with pancreatic ductal adenocarcinoma. The sample consisted of pancreatic tumor tissue.

For the CDR3, the DNA is TGTGCCAGCAGTTTATATCTACTTGGCGGGGAGCTGTTTTTT. The encoded protein is CASSLYLLGGELFF. J is TRBJ2-2 and V is TRBV27, with unresolved D. The CDR3 loop spans 14 amino acids. Germline CDR1 MNHEY, CDR2 SMNVEV (reference sequence). Trimming removed 1 base at V and 7 bases at J, with 10 bases between.